This T cell receptor beta chain was recovered during a study of blood T cells in healthy people across ages. V shed 4 bases, J shed 6 bases, and the junction held 22 bases outside the gene matches. The CDR3 loop spans 20 amino acids. From germline, CDR1 is SGHRS and CDR2 YFSETQ. Then a second PCR, running roughly 6 to 12 cycles, was carried out with a sample-barcoded 5' primer and a J-beta primer mix. MiXCR, run by TCRdb on the 5' RACE reads, gives a single entry per CDR3 protein. In the table there are more than 750,000 distinct CDR3 sequences, almost 30% of which are singletons. The data also belong to a second study, concerning T cells of mothers and their children.

The sequencing sample was made of blood. This TCR came from a woman in her thirties or forties in good health. The chain has TRBV5-1 and TRBJ2-1; 10 bases are a match to TRBD2. The chain's CDR3 is CASSRVIIAGGLSFPNEQFF. DNA for the CDR3: TGCGCCAGCAGCCGTGTGATTATAGCGGGGGGCCTTTCGTTTCCCAATGAGCAGTTCTTC.